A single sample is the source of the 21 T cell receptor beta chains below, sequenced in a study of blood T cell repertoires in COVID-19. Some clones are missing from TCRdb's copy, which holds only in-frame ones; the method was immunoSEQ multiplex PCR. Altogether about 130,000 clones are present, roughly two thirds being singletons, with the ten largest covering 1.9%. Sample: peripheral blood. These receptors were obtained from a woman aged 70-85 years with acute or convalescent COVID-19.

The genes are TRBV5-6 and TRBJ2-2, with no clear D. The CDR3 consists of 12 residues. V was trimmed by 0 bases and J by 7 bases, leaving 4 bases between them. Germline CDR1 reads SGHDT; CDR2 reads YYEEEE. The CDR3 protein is CASSLAFGELFF. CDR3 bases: TGTGCCAGCAGCTTGGCCTTCGGGGAGCTGTTTTTT.

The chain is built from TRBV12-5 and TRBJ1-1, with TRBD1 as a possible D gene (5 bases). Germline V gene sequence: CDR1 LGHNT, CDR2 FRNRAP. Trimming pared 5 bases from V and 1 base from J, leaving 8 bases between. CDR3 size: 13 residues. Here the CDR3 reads CASGIQGNTEAFF. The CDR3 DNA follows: TGTGCTAGTGGTATTCAGGGGAACACTGAAGCTTTCTTT.

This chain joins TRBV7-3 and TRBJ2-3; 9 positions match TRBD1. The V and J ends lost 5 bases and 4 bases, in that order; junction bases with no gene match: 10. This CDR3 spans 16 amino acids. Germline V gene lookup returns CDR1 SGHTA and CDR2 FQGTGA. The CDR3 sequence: CASSTQTGGSADTQYF. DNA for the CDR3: TGTGCCAGCAGCACCCAAACAGGGGGCAGCGCAGATACGCAGTATTTT.

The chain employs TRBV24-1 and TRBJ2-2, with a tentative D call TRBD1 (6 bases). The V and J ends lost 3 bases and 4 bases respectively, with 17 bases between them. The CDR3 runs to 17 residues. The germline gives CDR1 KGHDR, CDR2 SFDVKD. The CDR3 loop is CATSDEQGFGSTGELFF. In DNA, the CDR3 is TGTGCCACCAGTGATGAACAGGGATTTGGGAGCACCGGGGAGCTGTTTTTT.

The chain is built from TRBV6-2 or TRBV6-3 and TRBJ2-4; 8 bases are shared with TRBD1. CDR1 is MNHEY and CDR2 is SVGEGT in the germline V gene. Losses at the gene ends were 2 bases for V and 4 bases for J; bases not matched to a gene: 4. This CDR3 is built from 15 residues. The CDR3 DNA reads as TGTGCCAGCAGTTACCCGACAGGGGAAAAAAACATTCAGTACTTC. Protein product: CASSYPTGEKNIQYF.

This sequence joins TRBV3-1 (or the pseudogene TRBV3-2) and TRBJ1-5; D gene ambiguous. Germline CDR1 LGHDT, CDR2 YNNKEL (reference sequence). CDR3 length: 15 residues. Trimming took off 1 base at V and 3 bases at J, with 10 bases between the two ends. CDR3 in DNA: TGTGCCAGCAGCCAAGGCAGAAATGACAATCAGCCCCAGCATTTT. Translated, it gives CASSQGRNDNQPQHF.

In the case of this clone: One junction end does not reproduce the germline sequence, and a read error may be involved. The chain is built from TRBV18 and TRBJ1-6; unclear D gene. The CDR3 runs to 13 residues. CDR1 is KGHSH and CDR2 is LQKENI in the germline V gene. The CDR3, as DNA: TGTGCCAGCTCACCAGACTATGATTCACCCCTCCACTTT. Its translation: CASSPDYDSPLHF.

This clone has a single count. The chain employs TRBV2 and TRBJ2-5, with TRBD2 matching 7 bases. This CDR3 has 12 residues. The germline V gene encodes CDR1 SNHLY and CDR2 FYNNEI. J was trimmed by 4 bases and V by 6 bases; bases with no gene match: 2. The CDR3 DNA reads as TGTGCCAGCAGGGGAGGGTCAGAGACCCAGTACTTC. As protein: CASRGGSETQYF.

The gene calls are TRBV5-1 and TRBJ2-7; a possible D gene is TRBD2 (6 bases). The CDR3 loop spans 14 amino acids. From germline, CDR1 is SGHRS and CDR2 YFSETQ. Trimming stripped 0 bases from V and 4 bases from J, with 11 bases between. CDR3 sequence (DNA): TGCGCCAGCAGCTTGGGTGGGACTCGATACGAGCAGTACTTC. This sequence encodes CASSLGGTRYEQYF.

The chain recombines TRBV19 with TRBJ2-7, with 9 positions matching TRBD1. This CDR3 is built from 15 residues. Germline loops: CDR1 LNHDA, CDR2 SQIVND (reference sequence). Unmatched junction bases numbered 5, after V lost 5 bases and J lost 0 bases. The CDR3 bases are TGTGCCAGTAGTGCAAGGACAGGGGCCTCCTACGAGCAGTACTTC. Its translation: CASSARTGASYEQYF.

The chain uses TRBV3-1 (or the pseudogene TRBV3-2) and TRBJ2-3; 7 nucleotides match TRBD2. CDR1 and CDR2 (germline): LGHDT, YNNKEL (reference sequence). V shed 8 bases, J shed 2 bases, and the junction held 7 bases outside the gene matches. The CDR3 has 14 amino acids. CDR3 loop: CASAGEGATDTQYF. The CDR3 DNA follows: TGTGCCAGCGCTGGGGAGGGAGCCACAGATACGCAGTATTTT.

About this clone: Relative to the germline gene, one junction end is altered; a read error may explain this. The CDR3 DNA is TGTGCCAGCAGCATAGGACAGGTTAAAAACATTCAGTACTTC. Its translation is CASSIGQVKNIQYF. This sequence joins TRBV13 and TRBJ2-4, with TRBD1 matching 7 bases. CDR1 is PRHDT and CDR2 is FYEKMQ in the germline V gene (reference sequence). The CDR3 is 14 amino acids.

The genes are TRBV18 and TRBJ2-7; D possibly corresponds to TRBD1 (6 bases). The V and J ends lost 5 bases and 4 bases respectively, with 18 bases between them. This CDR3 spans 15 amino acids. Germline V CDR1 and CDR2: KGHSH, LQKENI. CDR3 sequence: CASSSPDRKQYEQYF. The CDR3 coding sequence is TGTGCCAGCTCATCCCCCGACAGGAAGCAGTACGAGCAGTACTTC.

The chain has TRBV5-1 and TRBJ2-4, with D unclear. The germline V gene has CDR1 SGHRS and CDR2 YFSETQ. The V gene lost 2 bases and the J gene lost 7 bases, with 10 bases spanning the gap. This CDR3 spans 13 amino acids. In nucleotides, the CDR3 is TGCGCCAGCAGCTTAAACCAGCGTAACATTCAGTACTTC. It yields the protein CASSLNQRNIQYF.

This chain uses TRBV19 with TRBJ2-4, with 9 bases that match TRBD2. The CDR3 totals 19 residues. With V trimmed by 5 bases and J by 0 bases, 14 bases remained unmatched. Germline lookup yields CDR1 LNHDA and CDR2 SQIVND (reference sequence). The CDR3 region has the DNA TGTGCCAGTAGTTCACGACTAGCGGCAATAGCAATAGCCAAAAACATTCAGTACTTC. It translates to CASSSRLAAIAIAKNIQYF.

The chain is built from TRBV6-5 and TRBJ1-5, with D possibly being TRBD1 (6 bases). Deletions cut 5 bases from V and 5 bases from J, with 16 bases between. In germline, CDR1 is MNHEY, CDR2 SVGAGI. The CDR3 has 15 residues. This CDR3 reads CASSPHRGADQPQHF. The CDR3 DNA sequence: TGTGCCAGCAGTCCTCACCGGGGGGCGGATCAGCCCCAGCATTTT.

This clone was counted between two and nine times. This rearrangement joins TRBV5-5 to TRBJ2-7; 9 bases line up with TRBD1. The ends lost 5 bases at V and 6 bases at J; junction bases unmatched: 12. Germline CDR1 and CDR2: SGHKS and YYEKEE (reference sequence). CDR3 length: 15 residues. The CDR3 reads CASSHGRTGAVEQYF. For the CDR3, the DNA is TGTGCCAGCAGTCACGGTCGGACAGGGGCTGTCGAGCAGTACTTC.

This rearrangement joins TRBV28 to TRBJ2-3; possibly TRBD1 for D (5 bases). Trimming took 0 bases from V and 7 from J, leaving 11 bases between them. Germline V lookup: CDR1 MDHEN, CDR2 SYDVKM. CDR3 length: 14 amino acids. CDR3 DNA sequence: TGTGCCAGCAGTTTATGGCCAGGGTGGAATACGCAGTATTTT. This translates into CASSLWPGWNTQYF.

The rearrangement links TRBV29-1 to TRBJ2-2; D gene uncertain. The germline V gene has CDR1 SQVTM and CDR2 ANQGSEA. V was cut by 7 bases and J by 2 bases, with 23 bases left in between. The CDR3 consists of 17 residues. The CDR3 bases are TGCAGCGGCCCGAGCGACCGGTCGCGGATCAACACCGGGGAGCTGTTTTTT. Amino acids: CSGPSDRSRINTGELFF.

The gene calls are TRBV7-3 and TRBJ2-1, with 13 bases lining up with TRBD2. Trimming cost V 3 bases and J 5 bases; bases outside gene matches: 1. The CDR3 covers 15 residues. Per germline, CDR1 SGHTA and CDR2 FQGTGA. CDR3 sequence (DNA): TGTGCCAGCAGCTTGACTAGCGGGAGGCACAATGAGCAGTTCTTC. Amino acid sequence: CASSLTSGRHNEQFF.

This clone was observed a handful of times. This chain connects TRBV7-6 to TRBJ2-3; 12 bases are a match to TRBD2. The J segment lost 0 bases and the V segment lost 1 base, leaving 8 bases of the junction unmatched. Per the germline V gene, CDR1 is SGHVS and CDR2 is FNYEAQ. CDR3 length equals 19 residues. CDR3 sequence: CASSLGLAGGPLSTDTQYF. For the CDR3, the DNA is TGTGCCAGCAGCTTAGGGCTAGCGGGGGGGCCCTTGAGCACAGATACGCAGTATTTT.